This T cell receptor beta chain originates from a study of T cell repertoires in cytomegalovirus infection. About this clonotype itself: Its antigen is as yet unknown.

Via MiXCR, TCRdb re-called the reads, giving one row per CDR3 protein. Of hundreds of thousands of distinct CDR3 sequences in the sample, 30% to 35% were seen once. With 3 bases removed from V and 1 base from J, the gap between germline ends came to 9 bases. This CDR3 region has 14 residues. The rearrangement uses TRBV12-3 or TRBV12-4 and TRBJ1-1; D might be TRBD1 (6 bases). This clonotype was obtained from a human donor in good health (CMV status not recorded). Some clones in this sample may be carry-over from other donors' samples. Sequences were derived from cultured CD8+ T cells from PBMCs, sampled from culture after CMV antigen stimulation. DNA for the CDR3: TGTGCCAGCAGTTTCCACAGGGCGAACACTGAAGCTTTCTTT. It specifies CASSFHRANTEAFF.